What follows are 28 T cell receptor beta chains derived from one specimen sequenced in a study of identical twins. TCRdb reanalysed the 5' RACE reads using MiXCR and keeps one entry per CDR3 protein. The sample lists around 680,000 distinct CDR3 sequences, about 9.4% occurring once. The same specimen was also included in a second study, on yellow fever vaccine responses in identical twins.

The sequencing sample was made of PBMCs. The receptors stem from a woman under 30 in good health.

This clonotype showed up just a few times. V usage is TRBV7-2 and J usage is TRBJ1-6, with 7 positions matching TRBD1. Germline trimming cut 5 bases from V and 9 bases from J; bases unmatched to any gene: 10. The CDR3 loop spans 15 amino acids. Germline V gene lookup returns CDR1 SGHTA and CDR2 FQGNSA. As DNA, the CDR3 is TGTGCCAGCAGCCCCTCACAGGGGTCTTTTTCACCCCTCCACTTT. It translates to CASSPSQGSFSPLHF.

In this sample, this clonotype turned up a few times. The chain links TRBV2 to TRBJ2-1; D gene ambiguous. V lost 5 bases and J 2 bases, leaving 10 bases between the germline ends. This CDR3 has 14 residues. From germline, CDR1 is SNHLY and CDR2 FYNNEI. CDR3 bases: TGTGCCAGCAGTAGCGACGCTACCTACAATGAGCAGTTCTTC. Protein sequence: CASSSDATYNEQFF. Together with reference TRBV2 and TRBJ2-1, the CDR3 gives the full variable domain: EPEVTQTPSHQVTQMGQEVILRCVPISNHLYFYWYRQILGQKVEFLVSFYNNEISEKSEIFDDQFSVERPDGSNFTLKIRSTKLEDSAMYFCASSSDATYNEQFFGPGTRLTVL.

Ten or more counts support this clonotype. The chain recombines TRBV20-1 with TRBJ2-4, with 8 bases that match TRBD1. The CDR3 runs 13 residues. The germline gives CDR1 DFQATT, CDR2 SNEGSKA (reference sequence). For the CDR3, the DNA is TGCAGCTTTCCCGACAGGGGCTGGGACATTCAGTACTTC. It codes for CSFPDRGWDIQYF.

A few counts support this clonotype. This sequence joins TRBV7-9 and TRBJ2-5; D uncertain. V was trimmed by 1 base and J by 5 bases, leaving 8 bases between them. The CDR3 covers 13 residues. From germline, CDR1 is SEHNR and CDR2 FQNEAQ (reference sequence). This CDR3 is CASSLGQWETQYF. The CDR3 DNA reads as TGTGCCAGCAGCTTAGGGCAGTGGGAGACCCAGTACTTC.

Only a few counts were recorded for this clonotype. The V gene is TRBV7-8, the J gene TRBJ2-7, with D perhaps TRBD1 (5 bases). The CDR3 extends over 16 amino acids. CDR1 SGHVS and CDR2 FQNEAQ come from the germline V gene. The V end lost 2 bases, the J end lost 0 bases, and 14 bases lay between the germline ends. The CDR3: CASSLSRQPTSYEQYF. The DNA for the CDR3 is TGTGCCAGCAGCTTATCGAGACAGCCGACCTCCTACGAGCAGTACTTC.

CDR3 protein: CASSRSLGLYGEQFF. In DNA, the CDR3 is TGCGCCAGCAGCCGCAGTCTTGGACTCTACGGGGAGCAGTTCTTC. The chain is built from TRBV4-1 and TRBJ2-1, with D possibly being TRBD2 (5 bases). Trimming removed 4 bases at V and 10 bases at J, with 20 bases between. The germline CDR1 and CDR2 sequences are MGHRA and YSYEKL. CDR3 size: 15 residues.

This rearrangement joins TRBV4-1 to TRBJ2-7; D gene ambiguous. The CDR3 has 13 amino acids. Germline CDR1 is MGHRA and CDR2 is YSYEKL. V dropped 8 bases and J dropped 3 bases, with 14 bases sitting between them. Here the CDR3 reads CASSIRVGYEQYF. DNA for the CDR3: TGCGCCAGCTCAATTAGGGTCGGCTACGAGCAGTACTTC.

This rearrangement joins TRBV30 to TRBJ2-7; D not resolved. The CDR3 is 12 residues long. V was clipped by 0 bases and J by 8 bases, with 11 bases between them. Germline CDR1 GTSNPN, CDR2 SVGIG (reference sequence). This CDR3 reads CAWSVLGGQQYF. The DNA of the CDR3 is TGTGCCTGGAGTGTACTTGGTGGCCAGCAGTACTTC.

This clonotype was counted at least ten times. The rearrangement uses TRBV12-3 or TRBV12-4 and TRBJ2-1; 7 bases are a match to TRBD1. CDR3 length: 14 amino acids. V trimming: 4 bases; J trimming: 6 bases; junction bases outside the gene matches: 6. CDR3 bases: TGTGCCAGCAGTTGGGCAGGGGGATCCAATGAGCAGTTCTTC. Translated, it gives CASSWAGGSNEQFF.

This clonotype was found a few times. The chain employs TRBV11-1 and TRBJ2-6; 10 bases match TRBD1. The junction had 8 bases not matched to a gene; V was cut back by 5 bases and J by 1 base. The CDR3 is made up of 18 amino acids. Germline loops: CDR1 SGHAT, CDR2 FQDESV (reference sequence). CDR3 sequence: CASSGDRDRGSGANVLTF. In DNA, the CDR3 is TGTGCCAGCAGCGGAGACCGGGACAGGGGTTCTGGGGCCAACGTCCTGACTTTC.

This clonotype was recorded at least ten times. V and J are TRBV6-2 or TRBV6-3 and TRBJ2-2; D perhaps matches TRBD2 (6 bases). Germline assignment: CDR1 MNHEY and CDR2 SVGEGT. The CDR3 has 13 residues. The V and J ends lost 6 bases and 6 bases respectively, with 11 bases between them. Here the CDR3 DNA reads TGTGCCAGCAGCCCCTTAGCGGCCGGGGAGCTGTTTTTT. This sequence encodes CASSPLAAGELFF.

The V call is TRBV24-1, the J call TRBJ2-5, with D possibly being TRBD1 (5 bases). This CDR3 region has 15 residues. The germline gives CDR1 KGHDR, CDR2 SFDVKD. V was pared by 4 bases and J by 2 bases, with 13 bases between. CDR3 nucleotide sequence: TGTGCCACCAGTGACTCGACAGTCATACAAGAGACCCAGTACTTC. It codes for CATSDSTVIQETQYF.

Only a few counts were recorded for this clonotype. This sequence joins TRBV12-3 or TRBV12-4 and TRBJ1-2, with D possibly matching TRBD1 (5 bases). V shed 6 bases and J shed 2 bases, with 13 bases lying between them. The CDR3 is 14 amino acids. CDR3 region: CASSYRTQNYGYTF. CDR3 nucleotides: TGTGCCAGCAGCTACAGGACCCAAAACTATGGCTACACCTTC.

This clonotype was counted between two and nine times. The CDR3 DNA reads as TGCGCCAGCAGCTTGGATGCGGGAGGGCTCGGGCGGCCCTACGAGCAGTACTTC. This codes for CASSLDAGGLGRPYEQYF. V gene TRBV5-1 combines with J gene TRBJ2-7; TRBD2 agrees at 9 bases. Germline loops: CDR1 SGHRS, CDR2 YFSETQ. J was trimmed by 2 bases and V by 0 bases; bases with no gene match: 12. This CDR3 has 18 residues.

This clonotype was counted only a few times. V gene TRBV6-1 combines with J gene TRBJ2-5; no reliable D call. The CDR3 runs 13 residues. Trimming removed 7 bases at V and 0 bases at J, with 9 bases between. Germline V gene sequence: CDR1 MNHNS, CDR2 SASEGT. The DNA for the CDR3 is TGTGCCAGCATCGGGCGAAACCAAGAGACCCAGTACTTC. Translation: CASIGRNQETQYF.

This clonotype was observed at least ten times. This chain joins TRBV28 and TRBJ2-3, with D perhaps matching TRBD1 or TRBD2 (5 bases each). The ends were cut back, 10 bases at V and 5 bases at J, with 22 bases in the middle. Looked up from germline, CDR1 is MDHEN and CDR2 is SYDVKM. The CDR3 has 15 residues. CDR3 sequence (DNA): TGTGCCACCGAGACCGGGACGTCGACGGTAGATACGCAGTATTTT. Protein sequence: CATETGTSTVDTQYF. Using reference TRBV28 and TRBJ2-3 for the parts outside the CDR3, the full variable domain is DVKVTQSSRYLVKRTGEKVFLECVQDMDHENMFWYRQDPGLGLRLIYFSYDVKMKEKGDIPEGYSVSREKKERFSLILESASTNQTSMYLCATETGTSTVDTQYFGPGTRLTVL.

This clonotype was observed a few times. The chain employs TRBV6-5 and TRBJ1-1, with TRBD1 matching over 8 bases. V trimming: 2 bases; J trimming: 5 bases; junction bases outside the gene matches: 7. Germline-derived CDR1 and CDR2 are MNHEY and SVGAGI. The CDR3 extends over 15 amino acids. CDR3 coding DNA: TGTGCCAGCAGTTACGGCGGGACAGGACTAACTGAAGCTTTCTTT. Protein sequence: CASSYGGTGLTEAFF.

This clonotype showed up just a few times. The chain links TRBV20-1 to TRBJ2-1; TRBD2 aligns across 10 bases. The length of the CDR3 is 17 residues. J was trimmed by 3 bases and V by 6 bases; bases with no gene match: 14. Per germline, CDR1 DFQATT and CDR2 SNEGSKA (reference sequence). The CDR3 loop reads CSAPSDLASGSYNEQFF. The CDR3 region has the DNA TGCAGTGCGCCGTCAGACTTGGCTAGCGGGAGCTACAATGAGCAGTTCTTC.

The CDR3 here is CASSDLGGGYTF. As DNA, the CDR3 is TGTGCCAGCAGCGATTTAGGGGGTGGCTACACCTTC. V and J are TRBV9 and TRBJ1-2; D possibly corresponds to TRBD1 (6 bases). Per the germline V gene, CDR1 is SGDLS and CDR2 is YYNGEE. The V end lost 3 bases, the J end lost 7 bases, and 10 bases lay between the germline ends. The CDR3 has 12 residues.

The J gene is TRBJ2-3, the V gene TRBV2, with 9 nucleotides matching TRBD1. There are 14 residues in the CDR3. V shed 8 bases and J 6 bases; nucleotides not matched to a gene: 9. The V gene's germline CDR1 is SNHLY and CDR2 FYNNEI. In nucleotides, the CDR3 is TGTGCCAGCGCCGGGACAGGGTCTCCTGATACGCAGTATTTT. It yields the protein CASAGTGSPDTQYF.

The V gene is TRBV29-1, the J gene TRBJ2-3, with a possible D match to TRBD2 (5 bases). V lost 4 bases, J lost 3 bases, and 14 bases lay in between. Germline V lookup: CDR1 SQVTM, CDR2 ANQGSEA. The CDR3 sequence is 14 residues long. This CDR3 reads CSVVPGTGTDTQYF. Here the CDR3 DNA reads TGCAGCGTTGTTCCGGGAACGGGGACAGATACGCAGTATTTT.

In its sample, this clonotype was seen a few times. This sequence joins TRBV5-1 and TRBJ1-6, with D possibly matching TRBD1 (5 bases). Germline CDR1 reads SGHRS; CDR2 reads YFSETQ. The CDR3 extends over 18 amino acids. V lost 4 bases and J 7 bases, leaving 24 bases between the germline ends. CDR3 DNA: TGCGCCAGCAGCGAGGAGAGGGGACGAGGACCCCCGAATTCACCCCTCCACTTT. It yields the protein CASSEERGRGPPNSPLHF.

This clonotype was counted once. The rearrangement uses TRBV11-2 and TRBJ2-1; 12 bases line up with TRBD2. The CDR3 totals 19 residues. The V and J ends lost 2 bases and 0 bases, in that order; junction bases with no gene match: 8. Germline-derived CDR1 and CDR2 are SGHAT and FQNNGV. CDR3 amino acids: CASSLKRLAGDSSYNEQFF. In DNA, the CDR3 is TGTGCCAGCAGCTTAAAGCGACTAGCGGGGGATAGCTCCTACAATGAGCAGTTCTTC. Using reference TRBV11-2 and TRBJ2-1 for the parts outside the CDR3, the full variable domain is EAGVAQSPRYKIIEKRQSVAFWCNPISGHATLYWYQQILGQGPKLLIQFQNNGVVDDSQLPKDRFSAERLKGVDSTLKIQPAKLEDSAVYLCASSLKRLAGDSSYNEQFFGPGTRLTVL.

This chain uses TRBV20-1 with TRBJ2-5; the match to TRBD2 covers 12 bases. This CDR3 is 15 amino acids long. Trimming removed 5 bases from V and 2 bases from J; junction bases left unmatched: 6. In germline, CDR1 is DFQATT, CDR2 SNEGSKA (reference sequence). CDR3: CSAPMTSGRQETQYF. Here the CDR3 DNA reads TGCAGTGCTCCCATGACTAGCGGGAGACAAGAGACCCAGTACTTC.

This clonotype was observed a few times. V usage is TRBV7-9 and J usage is TRBJ2-1, with 12 bases identical to TRBD1. Germline CDR1 and CDR2: SEHNR and FQNEAQ (reference sequence). The CDR3 is made up of 16 amino acids. With 1 base clipped from V and 6 bases from J, the junction kept 4 bases outside the gene matches. The CDR3 DNA is TGTGCCAGCAGCTTAGTAGGGGACAGGGGGCGCAATGAGCAGTTCTTC. The encoded protein is CASSLVGDRGRNEQFF. Looking up the rest from reference TRBV7-9 and TRBJ2-1 gives the full variable domain: DTGVSQNPRHKITKRGQNVTFRCDPISEHNRLYWYRQTLGQGPEFLTYFQNEAQLEKSRLLSDRFSAERPKGSFSTLEIQRTEQGDSAMYLCASSLVGDRGRNEQFFGPGTRLTVL.

This clonotype was found a few times. The rearrangement links TRBV20-1 to TRBJ1-6, with unresolved D. CDR3 length: 16 residues. Trimming cost V 1 base and J 3 bases, with 13 bases left between them. In germline, CDR1 is DFQATT, CDR2 SNEGSKA (reference sequence). In nucleotides, the CDR3 is TGCAGTGCTAGAGTCGAAAAGAAATTCTATAATTCACCCCTCCACTTT. Translation gives CSARVEKKFYNSPLHF.

The chain links TRBV21-1 to TRBJ2-7; TRBD2, as called in the table, went unchecked against the DNA. TRBV21-1 is an annotated pseudogene. The CDR3 loop spans 17 amino acids. The CDR3 DNA sequence: TGTGCCAGCAAAGATGGGACGTGGCGGTCAAGCTCCTACGAGCAGTACTTC. The encoded protein is CASKDGTWRSSSYEQYF.

The chain links TRBV5-1 to TRBJ2-6, with D tentatively TRBD1 (6 bases). Per the germline V gene, CDR1 is SGHRS and CDR2 is YFSETQ. V shed 7 bases and J shed 2 bases, with 19 bases lying between them. The CDR3 has 17 residues. CDR3 in amino acids: CASEPTGTFPGANVLTF. The CDR3 region has the DNA TGCGCCAGCGAGCCAACAGGGACCTTCCCTGGGGCCAACGTCCTGACTTTC.